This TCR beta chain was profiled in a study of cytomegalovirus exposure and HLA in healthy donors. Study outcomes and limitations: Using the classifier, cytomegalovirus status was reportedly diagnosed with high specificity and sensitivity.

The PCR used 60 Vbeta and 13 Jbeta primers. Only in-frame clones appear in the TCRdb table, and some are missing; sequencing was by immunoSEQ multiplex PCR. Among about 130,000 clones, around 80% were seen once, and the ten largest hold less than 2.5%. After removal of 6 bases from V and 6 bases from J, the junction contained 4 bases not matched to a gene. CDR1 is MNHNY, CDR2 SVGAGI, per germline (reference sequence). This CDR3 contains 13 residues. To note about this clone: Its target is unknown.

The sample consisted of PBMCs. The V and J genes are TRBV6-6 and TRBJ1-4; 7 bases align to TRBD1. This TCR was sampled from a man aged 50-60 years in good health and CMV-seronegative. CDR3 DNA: TGTGCCAGCAGCCGGGACAGAGATGAAAAACTGTTTTTT. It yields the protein CASSRDRDEKLFF.